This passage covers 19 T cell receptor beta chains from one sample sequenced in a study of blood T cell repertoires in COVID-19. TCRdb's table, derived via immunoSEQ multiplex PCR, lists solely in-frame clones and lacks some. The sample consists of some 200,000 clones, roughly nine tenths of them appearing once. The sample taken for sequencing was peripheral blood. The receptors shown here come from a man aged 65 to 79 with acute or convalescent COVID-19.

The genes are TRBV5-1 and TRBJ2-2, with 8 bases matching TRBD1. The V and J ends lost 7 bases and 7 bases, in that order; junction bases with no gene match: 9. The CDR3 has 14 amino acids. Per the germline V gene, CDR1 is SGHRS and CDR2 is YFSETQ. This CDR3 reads CASLPGTGGGELFF. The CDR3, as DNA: TGCGCCAGCCTACCCGGGACAGGAGGCGGGGAGCTGTTTTTT.

The CDR3 DNA is TGTGCCAGCAGCTTGGTGGCAGGGTCAGAGACCCAGTACTTC. Encoded protein: CASSLVAGSETQYF. This rearrangement joins TRBV5-5 to TRBJ2-5; D may be TRBD1 (5 bases). From germline, CDR1 is SGHKS and CDR2 YYEKEE (reference sequence). V was shortened by 0 bases and J by 4 bases, with 10 bases between the two germline ends. The CDR3 is 14 residues long. Combining the CDR3 with reference TRBV5-5 and TRBJ2-5 gives the whole variable domain DAGVTQSPTHLIKTRGQQVTLRCSPISGHKSVSWYQQVLGQGPQFIFQYYEKEERGRGNFPDRFSARQFPNYSSELNVNALLLGDSALYLCASSLVAGSETQYFGPGTRLLVL.

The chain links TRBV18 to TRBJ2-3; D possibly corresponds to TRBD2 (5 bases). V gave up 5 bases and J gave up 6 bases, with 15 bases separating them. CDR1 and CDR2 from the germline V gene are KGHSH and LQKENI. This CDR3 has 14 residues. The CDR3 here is CASSRTPTVDTQYF. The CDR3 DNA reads TGTGCCAGCTCAAGGACTCCCACGGTCGATACGCAGTATTTT.

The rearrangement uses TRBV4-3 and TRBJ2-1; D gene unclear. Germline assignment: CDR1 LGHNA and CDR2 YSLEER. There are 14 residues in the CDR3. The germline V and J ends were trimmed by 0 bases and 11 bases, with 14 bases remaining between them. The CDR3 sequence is CASSQDPQYGKQFF. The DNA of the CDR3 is TGCGCCAGCAGCCAAGATCCCCAGTATGGTAAGCAGTTCTTC.

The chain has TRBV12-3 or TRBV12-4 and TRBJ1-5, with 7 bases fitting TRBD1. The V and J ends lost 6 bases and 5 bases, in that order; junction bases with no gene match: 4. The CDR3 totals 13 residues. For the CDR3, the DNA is TGTGCCAGCAGCCTCGACAGGGATCAGCCCCAGCATTTT. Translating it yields CASSLDRDQPQHF.

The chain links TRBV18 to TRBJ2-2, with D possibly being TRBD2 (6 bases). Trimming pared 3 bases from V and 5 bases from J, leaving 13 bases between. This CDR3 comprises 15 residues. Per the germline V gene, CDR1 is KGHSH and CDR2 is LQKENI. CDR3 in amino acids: CASSPLAGGTGELFF. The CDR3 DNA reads TGTGCCAGCTCACCGCTCGCCGGGGGAACCGGGGAGCTGTTTTTT.

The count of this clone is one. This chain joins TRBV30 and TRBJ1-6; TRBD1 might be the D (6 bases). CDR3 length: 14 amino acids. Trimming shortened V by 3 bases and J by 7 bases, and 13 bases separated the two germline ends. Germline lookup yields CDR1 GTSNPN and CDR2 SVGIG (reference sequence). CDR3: CAWRPGHPNSPLHF. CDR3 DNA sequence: TGTGCCTGGAGGCCGGGACATCCCAATTCACCCCTCCACTTT.

CDR3 in DNA: TGTGCCAGCAGGCGACAGCATAATCAGCCCCAGCATTTT. This sequence encodes CASRRQHNQPQHF. The rearrangement uses TRBV6-5 and TRBJ1-5; perhaps TRBD1 as D (5 bases). Germline lookup yields CDR1 MNHEY and CDR2 SVGAGI. Deletions cut 6 bases from V and 4 bases from J, with 10 bases between. The CDR3 covers 13 residues.

CDR3 nucleotide sequence: TGTGCCAGCAGCGTAGTAATACTAGCTGGGTGGGATGAGCAGTTCTTC. The encoded protein is CASSVVILAGWDEQFF. J is TRBJ2-1 and V is TRBV9, with a weak D call TRBD2 (6 bases). Trimming took 0 bases from V and 8 from J, leaving 18 bases between them. This CDR3 spans 16 amino acids. In germline, CDR1 is SGDLS, CDR2 YYNGEE.

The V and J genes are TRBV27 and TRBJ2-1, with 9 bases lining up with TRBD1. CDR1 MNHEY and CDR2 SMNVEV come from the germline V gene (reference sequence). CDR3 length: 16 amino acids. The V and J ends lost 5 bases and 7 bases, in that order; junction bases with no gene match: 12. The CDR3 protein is CASSQPGQGSRNEQFF. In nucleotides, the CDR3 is TGTGCCAGCAGTCAACCGGGACAGGGTTCTCGGAATGAGCAGTTCTTC.

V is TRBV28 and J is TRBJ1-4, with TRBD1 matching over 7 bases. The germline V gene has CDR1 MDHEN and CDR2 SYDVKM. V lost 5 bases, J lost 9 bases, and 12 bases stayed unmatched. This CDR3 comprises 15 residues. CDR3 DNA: TGTGCCAGCAGTACCCTCCGGGACAGAATGCAAAAACTGTTTTTT. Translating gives CASSTLRDRMQKLFF. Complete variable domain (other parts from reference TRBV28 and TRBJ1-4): DVKVTQSSRYLVKRTGEKVFLECVQDMDHENMFWYRQDPGLGLRLIYFSYDVKMKEKGDIPEGYSVSREKKERFSLILESASTNQTSMYLCASSTLRDRMQKLFFGSGTQLSVL.

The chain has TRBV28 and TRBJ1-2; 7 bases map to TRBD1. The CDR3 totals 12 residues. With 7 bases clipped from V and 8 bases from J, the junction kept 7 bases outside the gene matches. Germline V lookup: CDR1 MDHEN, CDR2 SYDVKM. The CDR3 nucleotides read TGTGCCAGCACACGACAGGGAGTAGGCTACACCTTC. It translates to CASTRQGVGYTF.

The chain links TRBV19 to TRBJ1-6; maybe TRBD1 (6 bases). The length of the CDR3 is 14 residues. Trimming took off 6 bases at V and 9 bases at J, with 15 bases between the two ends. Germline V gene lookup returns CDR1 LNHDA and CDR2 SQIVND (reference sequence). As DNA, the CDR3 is TGTGCCAGTAGCCGACAGGCCCAGGGTTCACCCCTCCACTTT. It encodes CASSRQAQGSPLHF.

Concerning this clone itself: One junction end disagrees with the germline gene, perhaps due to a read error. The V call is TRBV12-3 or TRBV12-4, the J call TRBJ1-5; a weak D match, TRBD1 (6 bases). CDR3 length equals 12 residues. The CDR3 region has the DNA TGTGCCAGCAGTTCTGAGGGCAGGGGCAGGTATTTT. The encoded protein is CASSSEGRGRYF.

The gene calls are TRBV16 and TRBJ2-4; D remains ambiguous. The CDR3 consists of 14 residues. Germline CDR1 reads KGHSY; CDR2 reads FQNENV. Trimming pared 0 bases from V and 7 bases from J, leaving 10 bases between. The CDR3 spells CASSQSRLRNIQYF. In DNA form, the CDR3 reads TGTGCCAGCAGCCAATCGCGGTTGAGGAACATTCAGTACTTC.

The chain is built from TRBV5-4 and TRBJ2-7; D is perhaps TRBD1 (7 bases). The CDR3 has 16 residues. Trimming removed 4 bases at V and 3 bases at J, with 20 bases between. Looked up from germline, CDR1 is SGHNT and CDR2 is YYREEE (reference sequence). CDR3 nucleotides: TGTGCCAGCAGCGCGGGACAGACCGGTGGAAACTACGAGCAGTACTTC. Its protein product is CASSAGQTGGNYEQYF.

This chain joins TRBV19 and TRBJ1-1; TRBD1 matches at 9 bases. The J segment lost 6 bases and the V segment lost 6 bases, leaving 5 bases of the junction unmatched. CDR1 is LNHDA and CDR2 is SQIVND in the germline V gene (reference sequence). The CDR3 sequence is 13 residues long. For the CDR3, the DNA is TGTGCCAGTAGGACACAGGGGGCATCTGAAGCTTTCTTT. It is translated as CASRTQGASEAFF.

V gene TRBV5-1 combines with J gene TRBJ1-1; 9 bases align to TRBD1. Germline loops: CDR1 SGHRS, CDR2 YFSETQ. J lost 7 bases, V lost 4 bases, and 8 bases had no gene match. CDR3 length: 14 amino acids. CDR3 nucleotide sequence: TGCGCCAGCAGCCCGATACAGGGGGCAAATGAAGCTTTCTTT. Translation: CASSPIQGANEAFF.

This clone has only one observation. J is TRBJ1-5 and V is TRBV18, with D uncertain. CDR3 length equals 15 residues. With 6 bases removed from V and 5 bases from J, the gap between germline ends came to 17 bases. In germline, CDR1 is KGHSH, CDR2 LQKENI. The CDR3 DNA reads TGTGCCAGCTCCCAACTGGAGGGCGGGGATCAGCCCCAGCATTTT. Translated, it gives CASSQLEGGDQPQHF.